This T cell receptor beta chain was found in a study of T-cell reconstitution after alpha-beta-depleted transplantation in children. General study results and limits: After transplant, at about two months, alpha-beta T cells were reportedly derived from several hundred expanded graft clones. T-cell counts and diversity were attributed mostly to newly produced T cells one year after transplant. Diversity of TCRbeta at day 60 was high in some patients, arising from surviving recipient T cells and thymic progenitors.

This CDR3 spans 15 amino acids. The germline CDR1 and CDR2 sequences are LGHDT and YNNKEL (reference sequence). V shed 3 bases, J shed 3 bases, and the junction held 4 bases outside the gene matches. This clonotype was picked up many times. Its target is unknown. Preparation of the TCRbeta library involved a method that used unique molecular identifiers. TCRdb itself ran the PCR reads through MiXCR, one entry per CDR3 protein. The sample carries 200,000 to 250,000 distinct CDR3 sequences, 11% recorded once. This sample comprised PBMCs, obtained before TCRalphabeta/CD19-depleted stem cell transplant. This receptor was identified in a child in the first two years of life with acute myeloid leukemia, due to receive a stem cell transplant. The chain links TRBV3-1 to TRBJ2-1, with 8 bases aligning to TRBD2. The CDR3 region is CASSQAGGLYNEQFF. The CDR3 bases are TGTGCCAGCAGCCAGGCGGGGGGACTCTACAATGAGCAGTTCTTC.